Listed here are 32 T cell receptor beta chains from one sample, sequenced in a study of T cells in Graves' hyperthyroidism and ophthalmopathy. Template material for amplifying TCR beta CDR3 regions consisted of RNA transcripts. Carried out on the TCR CDR3, a first-round RT-PCR used the HTBI primer set. TCRdb reprocessed the multiplex PCR reads via MiXCR and lists one record per CDR3 protein. Of around 420,000 distinct CDR3 sequences in the sample, around 13% were seen once. Sequencing was performed on blood. Receptors originate from a woman between 18 and 30 years old with Graves' hyperthyroidism.

This clonotype was seen repeatedly, ten times or more. This rearrangement joins TRBV12-3 or TRBV12-4 to TRBJ1-5, with TRBD1 as a possible D gene (5 bases). This CDR3 contains 15 residues. Trimming left V 6 bases short and J 2 bases short, with 14 bases between. CDR3 sequence: CASSAAQGRNQPQHF. In DNA form, the CDR3 reads TGTGCCAGCAGCGCCGCTCAGGGACGCAATCAGCCCCAGCATTTT.

This clonotype was seen repeatedly, ten times or more. V usage is TRBV12-3 or TRBV12-4 and J usage is TRBJ1-5; D call uncertain. V was trimmed by 1 base and J by 0 bases, leaving 10 bases between them. This CDR3 region has 16 residues. CDR3: CASSLGSRYSNQPQHF. CDR3 coding DNA: TGTGCCAGCAGTTTAGGGTCACGGTATAGCAATCAGCCCCAGCATTTT.

The rearrangement joins TRBV29-1 to TRBJ2-5, with 11 bases fitting TRBD2. CDR1 and CDR2 (germline): SQVTM, ANQGSEA. J lost 4 bases, V lost 6 bases, and 10 bases had no gene match. The CDR3 totals 15 residues. The CDR3 here is CSVTPLAGVGETQYF. CDR3 bases: TGCAGCGTGACCCCACTAGCGGGAGTAGGAGAGACCCAGTACTTC.

The chain combines TRBV12-3 or TRBV12-4 with TRBJ2-7, with 10 bases aligning to TRBD1. V lost 7 bases, J lost 3 bases, and 6 bases stayed unmatched. The CDR3 has 14 amino acids. CDR3 nucleotides: TGTGCCAGCACCGGGACAGGGGTCGGCTACGAGCAGTACTTC. Protein: CASTGTGVGYEQYF.

This clonotype has ten or more counts. The chain links TRBV27 to TRBJ2-7; D might be TRBD1 (6 bases). Germline V gene sequence: CDR1 MNHEY, CDR2 SMNVEV (reference sequence). Trimming removed 6 bases at V and 6 bases at J, with 15 bases between. CDR3 size: 13 residues. CDR3 region: CASSFDRSREQYF. The CDR3, as DNA: TGTGCCAGCAGCTTCGACAGGTCGCGCGAGCAGTACTTC.

The chain uses TRBV20-1 and TRBJ1-2; D remains ambiguous. Between the trimmed V and J ends, which lost 6 bases and 0 bases, there was a span of 8 bases. The germline CDR1 and CDR2 sequences are DFQATT and SNEGSKA (reference sequence). The CDR3 is 12 amino acids. The CDR3 sequence: CSAPRANYGYTF. The CDR3 nucleotides are TGCAGTGCCCCGCGGGCTAACTATGGCTACACCTTC.

This clonotype occurred a few times. This CDR3 is CASSFAGGAPTDTQYF. CDR3 sequence (DNA): TGTGCCAGCAGCTTTGCAGGGGGCGCGCCTACAGATACGCAGTATTTT. This rearrangement joins TRBV7-3 to TRBJ2-3; 8 bases line up with TRBD1. V trimming: 3 bases; J trimming: 3 bases; junction bases outside the gene matches: 8. The CDR3 has 16 amino acids. Germline V lookup: CDR1 SGHTA, CDR2 FQGTGA.

The chain uses TRBV4-2 and TRBJ2-5, with TRBD2 matching over 10 bases. J gave up 3 bases and V 1 base, and 5 bases lay outside the gene matches. This CDR3 has 16 amino acids. Germline V CDR1 and CDR2: LGHNA, YNFKEQ. CDR3 sequence reads: CASSQGLAGAKETQYF. In nucleotides, the CDR3 is TGTGCCAGCAGCCAAGGGCTAGCGGGAGCTAAAGAGACCCAGTACTTC.

The chain couples TRBV15 to TRBJ2-7; D gene uncertain. Germline V gene data show CDR1 as LNHNV and CDR2 as YYDKDF (reference sequence). Trimming left V 0 bases short and J 4 bases short, with 16 bases between. CDR3 length: 16 residues. The CDR3 loop reads CATSRDFSLGPYEQYF. The CDR3 coding sequence is TGTGCCACCAGCAGAGATTTTAGTCTAGGGCCGTACGAGCAGTACTTC.

This clonotype was detected ten times or more. The rearrangement links TRBV7-9 to TRBJ1-1; 7 nucleotides align to TRBD1. Trimming cost V 0 bases and J 1 base; bases outside gene matches: 2. There are 15 residues in the CDR3. From germline, CDR1 is SEHNR and CDR2 FQNEAQ (reference sequence). In nucleotides, the CDR3 is TGTGCCAGCAGCTTAGCGACAGGGACGAACACTGAAGCTTTCTTT. This codes for CASSLATGTNTEAFF.

The rearrangement links TRBV6-5 to TRBJ2-7; 8 bases match TRBD2. J gave up 4 bases and V 2 bases, and 7 bases lay outside the gene matches. In germline, CDR1 is MNHEY, CDR2 SVGAGI. CDR3 length equals 15 residues. For the CDR3, the DNA is TGTGCCAGCAGTTACGGCACTAGCGGTTTGTACGAGCAGTACTTC. Translated, it gives CASSYGTSGLYEQYF.

In this sample, this clonotype turned up many times. V gene TRBV3-1 combines with J gene TRBJ2-3, with D uncertain. CDR3 size: 13 residues. Trimming removed 2 bases from V and 0 bases from J, with 3 bases in between. Germline assignment: CDR1 LGHDT and CDR2 YNNKEL (reference sequence). The CDR3 region is CASSQFSTDTQYF. The CDR3 coding sequence is TGTGCCAGCAGCCAATTTAGCACAGATACGCAGTATTTT.

The chain uses TRBV5-1 and TRBJ2-2, with TRBD2 matching over 9 bases. Unmatched junction bases numbered 11, after V lost 4 bases and J lost 1 base. Looked up from germline, CDR1 is SGHRS and CDR2 is YFSETQ. The CDR3 sequence is 18 residues long. The CDR3: CASSLLPLAGQNTGELFF. In nucleotides, the CDR3 is TGCGCCAGCAGCCTTCTCCCTCTAGCGGGGCAGAACACCGGGGAGCTGTTTTTT.

This clonotype was observed at least ten times. The gene calls are TRBV28 and TRBJ1-1; D is undetermined. V dropped 5 bases and J dropped 6 bases, with 16 bases sitting between them. CDR3 length: 14 residues. Per the germline V gene, CDR1 is MDHEN and CDR2 is SYDVKM. The CDR3 coding sequence is TGTGCCAGCAGTCCCTCGAAAGGGCTGTCTGAAGCTTTCTTT. It is translated as CASSPSKGLSEAFF.

The J gene is TRBJ1-5, the V gene TRBV27; D is perhaps TRBD1 (6 bases). V shed 3 bases and J shed 6 bases, with 12 bases lying between them. Germline V gives CDR1 MNHEY, CDR2 SMNVEV (reference sequence). The CDR3 has 14 amino acids. The CDR3 protein is CASSLGGGSQPQHF. The CDR3, as DNA: TGTGCCAGCAGTTTGGGAGGGGGAAGTCAGCCCCAGCATTTT.

The sample holds one count of this clonotype. The chain couples TRBV5-4 to TRBJ1-4, with D hard to call. The CDR3 sequence is 14 residues long. V was trimmed by 0 bases and J by 6 bases, leaving 9 bases between them. Germline V gives CDR1 SGHNT, CDR2 YYREEE (reference sequence). In DNA, the CDR3 is TGTGCCAGCAGCTTGGAGCCATCCGATGAAAAACTGTTTTTT. Amino acids: CASSLEPSDEKLFF.

The table lists this clonotype with a few counts. The junction and the germline gene differ at one end; a read error may be behind it. V usage is TRBV7-3 and J usage is TRBJ2-2, with D possibly being TRBD2 (6 bases). Germline assignment: CDR1 SGHTA and CDR2 FQGTGA. This CDR3 is 14 amino acids long. The CDR3 here is CASRYSPNTGGLFF. The CDR3 bases are TGTGCCAGCAGGTATAGCCCGAACACCGGGGGGCTGTTTTTT.

This clonotype was seen repeatedly, ten times or more. The chain couples TRBV3-1 to TRBJ2-2; D uncertain. Trimming cost V 4 bases and J 7 bases, with 13 bases left between them. The CDR3 has 14 residues. The germline CDR1 and CDR2 sequences are LGHDT and YNNKEL (reference sequence). The DNA of the CDR3 is TGTGCCAGCAGCCGACGGACGACCGGCGGGGAGCTGTTTTTT. Translated: CASSRRTTGGELFF.

This clonotype was recorded at least ten times. V is TRBV10-1 and J is TRBJ2-1, with a possible D match to TRBD1 (6 bases). The V gene lost 3 bases and the J gene lost 4 bases, with 13 bases spanning the gap. In germline, CDR1 is WNHNN, CDR2 SYGVQD (reference sequence). CDR3 length equals 15 residues. The CDR3: CASSESRGQYNEQFF. CDR3 DNA sequence: TGCGCCAGCAGTGAATCCCGCGGACAGTACAATGAGCAGTTCTTC.

The sample holds many counts of this clonotype. The V call is TRBV28, the J call TRBJ1-1; tentative D call: TRBD1 (5 bases). CDR3 length: 17 residues. Between the trimmed V and J ends, which lost 2 bases and 2 bases, there was a span of 18 bases. CDR1 MDHEN and CDR2 SYDVKM come from the germline V gene. The CDR3 protein is CASSLAADSWLNTEAFF. The CDR3 DNA reads as TGTGCCAGCAGTTTAGCTGCTGACAGTTGGTTAAACACTGAAGCTTTCTTT.

This clonotype was detected ten times or more. The chain joins TRBV28 to TRBJ1-1; TRBD1 aligns across 9 bases. Germline values: CDR1 MDHEN, CDR2 SYDVKM. J gave up 10 bases and V 5 bases, and 8 bases lay outside the gene matches. CDR3 size: 13 residues. The DNA for the CDR3 is TGTGCCAGCAGTGCCGGACAGGGGCTGGGAGCTTTCTTT. Its protein product is CASSAGQGLGAFF.

This clonotype was detected a few times. The chain uses TRBV13 and TRBJ2-4; D not resolved. Trimming removed 3 bases at V and 7 bases at J, with 10 bases between. Germline values: CDR1 PRHDT, CDR2 FYEKMQ (reference sequence). This CDR3 spans 13 amino acids. Here the CDR3 DNA reads TGTGCCAGCAGCTTGAGAGGTCTGAACATTCAGTACTTC. It translates to CASSLRGLNIQYF.

This clonotype was seen ten or more times. The chain carries TRBV11-2 and TRBJ2-5; 8 bases map to TRBD2. The CDR3 is 14 residues long. V lost 5 bases, J lost 4 bases, and 6 bases stayed unmatched. In germline, CDR1 is SGHAT, CDR2 FQNNGV. Here the CDR3 DNA reads TGTGCCAGCAGCCGTGGGCTAGCGGGAGAGACCCAGTACTTC. It encodes CASSRGLAGETQYF.

In this sample, this clonotype turned up many times. The V call is TRBV7-8, the J call TRBJ2-1; 12 positions match TRBD2. Germline values: CDR1 SGHVS, CDR2 FQNEAQ. CDR3 size: 16 residues. Trimming cost V 1 base and J 5 bases; bases outside gene matches: 3. CDR3 sequence: CASSLELAGGNNEQFF. As DNA, the CDR3 is TGTGCCAGCAGCTTAGAACTAGCGGGAGGAAACAATGAGCAGTTCTTC.

In this sample, this clonotype turned up many times. The rearrangement joins TRBV6-1 to TRBJ2-1; 10 nucleotides match TRBD2. Germline lookup yields CDR1 MNHNS and CDR2 SASEGT. CDR3 size: 15 residues. The V segment lost 6 bases and the J segment 4 bases; nucleotides outside the gene matches: 6. The CDR3 nucleotides are TGTGCCAGCAGCATATCTAGCGGGAGTTACAATGAGCAGTTCTTC. This encodes CASSISSGSYNEQFF.

This clonotype was counted many times. The gene calls are TRBV2 and TRBJ2-1, with 9 positions matching TRBD2. Germline values: CDR1 SNHLY, CDR2 FYNNEI. V shed 1 base and J 2 bases; nucleotides not matched to a gene: 6. This CDR3 has 17 amino acids. The CDR3 reads CASSEVQREAPYNEQFF. The CDR3 DNA sequence: TGTGCCAGCAGTGAAGTGCAGCGGGAGGCCCCCTACAATGAGCAGTTCTTC.

There are many counts of this clonotype. The chain employs TRBV28 and TRBJ2-7; 11 nucleotides align to TRBD2. The V gene end was trimmed by 3 bases and the J gene end by 5 bases; junction bases not matched to a gene: 6. This CDR3 is 15 amino acids long. The germline CDR1 and CDR2 sequences are MDHEN and SYDVKM. CDR3 region: CASSFGTSGSDEQYF. The CDR3 DNA reads TGTGCCAGCAGTTTTGGAACTAGCGGGAGCGACGAGCAGTACTTC.

Ten or more counts support this clonotype. This chain connects TRBV13 to TRBJ2-1; a possible D gene is TRBD2 (5 bases). This CDR3 spans 19 amino acids. Germline loops: CDR1 PRHDT, CDR2 FYEKMQ (reference sequence). V was shortened by 2 bases and J by 0 bases, with 20 bases between the two germline ends. The CDR3 DNA reads as TGTGCCAGCAGCTTAAGTACGTGGAGCGGCGGAAGCTCCTACAATGAGCAGTTCTTC. Translating gives CASSLSTWSGGSSYNEQFF.

This clonotype was detected many times. CDR3 sequence reads: CSARGTTYEQYF. The CDR3 DNA follows: TGCAGTGCTAGAGGGACAACCTACGAGCAGTACTTC. V is TRBV20-1 and J is TRBJ2-7, with D tentatively TRBD1 (5 bases). CDR3 length: 12 amino acids. Germline V CDR1 and CDR2: DFQATT, SNEGSKA (reference sequence). V was trimmed by 1 base and J by 2 bases, leaving 6 bases between them.

This clonotype was seen more than once but under ten times. The genes are TRBV5-4 and TRBJ2-1, with 14 bases aligning to TRBD2. There are 16 residues in the CDR3. CDR1 and CDR2 (germline): SGHNT, YYREEE (reference sequence). With V trimmed by 4 bases and J by 8 bases, 8 bases remained unmatched. The CDR3, as DNA: TGTGCCAGCAGCATCCTTTCGACTAGCGGGAGGGATGAGCAGTTCTTC. As protein: CASSILSTSGRDEQFF.

This clonotype was detected many times. The V and J genes are TRBV30 and TRBJ2-1, with TRBD2 matching over 10 bases. Germline CDR1 GTSNPN, CDR2 SVGIG (reference sequence). This CDR3 region has 14 residues. V was pared by 0 bases and J by 8 bases, with 4 bases of the junction left unmatched. The CDR3 nucleotides read TGTGCCTGGAGTGTTGCCAGCGGGAGGGATGAGCAGTTCTTC. This gives the protein CAWSVASGRDEQFF. Full variable domain (rest looked up from reference TRBV30 and TRBJ2-1): SQTIHQWPATLVQPVGSPLSLECTVEGTSNPNLYWYRQAAGRGLQLLFYSVGIGQISSEVPQNLSASRPQDRQFILSSKKLLLSDSGFYLCAWSVASGRDEQFFGPGTRLTVL.

This clonotype was counted ten times or more. V gene TRBV6-5 combines with J gene TRBJ2-3, with 8 bases lining up with TRBD2. Germline trimming cut 2 bases from V and 3 bases from J; bases unmatched to any gene: 4. This CDR3 region has 15 residues. In germline, CDR1 is MNHEY, CDR2 SVGAGI. The CDR3 sequence: CASSYEAGVTDTQYF. DNA of the CDR3: TGTGCCAGCAGTTACGAAGCGGGAGTAACAGATACGCAGTATTTT.